This T cell receptor beta chain was profiled in a study of tumor-infiltrating lymphocytes in primary liver carcinoma. Study information: Tissue type made little difference to sample yields of roughly 3.5 to 7.13 million productive TCRbeta reads.

As to this clonotype: The junction departs from germline at one end; a sequencing error may be responsible.

RNA and DNA were co-extracted from about 20-30 mg of unsorted bulk tissue. More than 80% viable tumor cells made up every tumor sample. The researchers produced TCR beta cDNA from 400 to 650 ng total RNA with a constant-region primer. Three-round nested multiplex PCR performed with slightly modified ARM-PCR produced the TCR beta libraries. Each of the first two PCR rounds ran around 10 cycles with TRBV1-TRBV30 forward and C-beta reverse primers. TCRdb reanalysed the multiplex PCR reads using MiXCR and keeps one entry per CDR3 protein. The repertoire has about 100,000 distinct CDR3 sequences, more than 65% of them found once; the top ten carry 9.5% to 15%. From germline, CDR1 is MNHNY and CDR2 SVGAGI (reference sequence). The length of the CDR3 is 15 residues.

The receptor was isolated from an older woman with primary liver carcinoma and hepatitis B virus infection. The sample was liver tumor tissue from sampling region 2. As to subset: tumor region T2, inferior pole. The genes are TRBV6-6 and TRBJ2-5; possible D gene TRBD1, 5 bases. This CDR3 reads CASILDTRLLGTQYF. In DNA form, the CDR3 reads TGTGCTAGCATCCTGGACACCAGATTGCTGGGGACCCAGTACTTC.